A single sample is the source of the 8 T cell receptor beta chains below, sequenced in a study of graft-versus-host responses after intestinal transplantation. Antigen specificity for these receptors is unknown. This table comes from immunoSEQ multiplex PCR, and its TCRdb copy is limited to in-frame clones, with some not included. The sample consists of tens of thousands of clones, over 80% of them appearing once. The source material was unstimulated CD8+ T cells sorted from spleen or lymph node cells, sampled before intestinal transplant. The receptors were sampled from a human donor who received an intestinal transplant.

The chain carries TRBV9 and TRBJ2-1; TRBD2 agrees at 7 bases. The CDR3 length is 17 residues. The J segment lost 8 bases and the V segment lost 1 base, leaving 15 bases of the junction unmatched. Per germline, CDR1 SGDLS and CDR2 YYNGEE. CDR3 loop: CASSVPLFGGGGDEQFF. The CDR3 DNA reads as TGTGCCAGCAGCGTACCCCTCTTTGGGGGGGGAGGGGATGAGCAGTTCTTC.

This CDR3 is CASSFYSLTDTQYF. CDR3 bases: TGCGCCAGCAGCTTTTACTCCCTCACAGATACGCAGTATTTT. The chain couples TRBV5-1 to TRBJ2-3; D not resolved. The germline V and J ends were trimmed by 2 bases and 2 bases, with 9 bases remaining between them. The CDR3 runs to 14 residues. Germline V lookup: CDR1 SGHRS, CDR2 YFSETQ.

The chain uses TRBV2 and TRBJ2-7; D is perhaps TRBD2 (5 bases). CDR1 is SNHLY and CDR2 is FYNNEI in the germline V gene. Trimming removed 0 bases from V and 1 base from J, with 7 bases in between. CDR3 size: 14 residues. In DNA, the CDR3 is TGTGCCAGCAGTGAAGCTCCGGGGTCCTACGAGCAGTACTTC. Protein product: CASSEAPGSYEQYF.

The CDR3 nucleotides read TGTGCCAGCAGCTTGGACAATCTAGGATACGAGCAGTACTTC. Translation gives CASSLDNLGYEQYF. The V and J genes are TRBV7-2 and TRBJ2-7; TRBD1 might be the D (5 bases). CDR1 is SGHTA, CDR2 FQGNSA, per germline. The CDR3 is 14 residues long. The ends were cut back, 3 bases at V and 4 bases at J, with 13 bases in the middle.

The rearrangement joins TRBV6-5 to TRBJ2-7; D assignment may be TRBD1 or TRBD2 (5 bases each). Deletions cut 8 bases from V and 0 bases from J, with 17 bases between. This CDR3 has 15 residues. Germline CDR1 reads MNHEY; CDR2 reads SVGAGI. This chain's CDR3 is CASQDTGRSSYEQYF. CDR3 DNA sequence: TGTGCCAGCCAAGACACGGGACGCAGCTCCTACGAGCAGTACTTC.

This clone was detected only once. J is TRBJ2-5 and V is TRBV6-1; 7 nucleotides line up with TRBD2. V shed 5 bases and J 5 bases; nucleotides not matched to a gene: 8. Per germline, CDR1 MNHNS and CDR2 SASEGT. The CDR3 has 14 amino acids. CDR3: CASSSGRVEETQYF. In DNA form, the CDR3 reads TGTGCCAGCAGTTCAGGGAGGGTAGAGGAGACCCAGTACTTC.

This chain uses TRBV6-5 with TRBJ1-1; possibly TRBD1 for D (5 bases). V was clipped by 0 bases and J by 0 bases, with 11 bases between them. This CDR3 has 16 amino acids. CDR1 and CDR2 (germline): MNHEY, SVGAGI. CDR3 DNA sequence: TGTGCCAGCAGTTACTCGATGGGGGGATTGAACACTGAAGCTTTCTTT. This codes for CASSYSMGGLNTEAFF.

The chain links TRBV19 to TRBJ1-5, with D uncertain. Germline assignment: CDR1 LNHDA and CDR2 SQIVND (reference sequence). The germline V and J ends were trimmed by 1 base and 3 bases, with 7 bases remaining between them. The CDR3 sequence is 14 residues long. CDR3 amino acids: CASSIVHNNQPQHF. The CDR3 nucleotides are TGTGCCAGTAGTATAGTGCACAACAATCAGCCCCAGCATTTT.